One TCR beta chain is described in this entry. It has no known antigen specificity. Base qualities are not recorded, but no much larger clone differs from it by a single base. The treatment or condition label corresponds to: about 20 received Ad26.COV2.S at low or high dose, single or two shots; about five received placebo; per-sample allocation not given. For vaccine and placebo recipients, the sequenced repertoires came from samples collected on day 63 after the first injection. In Cohort 1b, 20 to 25 adults aged 18-55 years were enrolled at a single site in Boston, USA, between 29 July and 7 August 2020. As a vaccine, Ad26.COV2.S was a replication-incompetent adenovirus type 26 vector that expressed a prefusion-stabilized SARS-CoV-2 spike protein derived from the original Wuhan strain. The immunoSEQ Assay was the method used to sequence TCRbeta CDR3 regions. After extraction, genomic DNA underwent amplification by bias-controlled multiplex PCR, followed by high-throughput sequencing. Regarding the original processing steps: To quantify the absolute abundance of each unique TCRbeta CDR3 region, sequences were collapsed and filtered. T cell fraction was estimated by normalizing TCRbeta template counts to usable DNA, which was measured by amplifying reference genes present in all nucleated cells. Repertoire TCRs were annotated as SARS-CoV-2-specific when V gene, CDR3 amino acid sequence and J gene were exactly matched to a known reactive TCR set. The reference SARS-CoV-2 TCR set came from MIRA and was filtered for enrichment in COVID-19-positive ImmuneCODE repertoires, removing public or cross-reactive TCRs. Using the MIRA antigens, annotated TCRs were further analysed by specific ORF or by position within an ORF. Breadth was defined as annotated unique rearrangements over total unique productive rearrangements; depth was the summed frequency of those rearrangements. Two-sided Wilcoxon rank-sum tests were used to compare TCR breadth between groups. TCRdb re-hosts the immuneACCESS table, in-frame sequences only. Its copies lack some clones; in the studies checked, an unresolved V gene accounts for under half of them, and the cause for the rest is not known. The D gene and trimming were derived from the DNA, and the V and J assignments and clone size from that table. The sample table records 350,000 to 500,000 clones; approximately 92% of these occur just once. The biggest ten clones account for 12% of the sample.

This sample is drawn from a study of Ad26.COV2.S vaccination and SARS-CoV-2 variants (dated by TCRdb to about 2021). Some background on the complete study: Vaccine-arm donors came from COV1001, a multicentre, randomized, double-blind, placebo-controlled phase I-IIa trial of Ad26.COV2.S in healthy adults. Sequencing of the TCRbeta repertoire served to evaluate the specificity and breadth of SARS-CoV-2-reactive T cell receptors following Ad26.COV2.S vaccination. Ad26.COV2.S was administered intramuscularly at 5 x 10^10 or 1 x 10^11 viral particles, either as a single shot or as two shots given 56 days apart. Trial participants were randomized into five groups of five: low-dose or high-dose Ad26.COV2.S given once or twice, or placebo on both occasions. A total of 32 samples were included in the TCR-sequenced set, comprising around 19 Ad26.COV2.S vaccine recipients, 5 placebo recipients and 8 SARS-CoV-2 convalescent individuals. Investigators remained blinded to trial group allocation during experiments and outcome assessment. What the study reported, not specific to this receptor: Vaccine and placebo recipients had similar non-spike TCR breadth, a finding consistent with the vaccine containing only spike. The authors noted that total T cell responses may have been underestimated by the TCR breadth and depth analyses. Comparing responses between vaccine doses or regimens was not something the study was powered to do. After vaccination, spike-specific CD8+ and CD4+ T cell responses were reported to show substantial breadth. Ad26.COV2.S recipients had higher spike-specific TCR breadth than placebo recipients (P = 0.0014).

Looking up the germline V gene (reference sequence) yields CDR1 SGHNT and CDR2 YYREEE. The CDR3 goes from the cysteine to the phenylalanine over 15 residues. This entry keeps only the CDR3 DNA: 45 bases, framed from base 1. Deletion took 4 bases off V and 8 bases off J, with a span of 21 bases between the germline ends. The chain is assembled from TRBV5-4 and TRBJ1-2; the best D guess is TRBD1, with 6 bases matching. The receptor comes from a person between 18 and 65 years old who received the Ad26.COV2.S COVID-19 vaccine or a placebo. The sequencing used peripheral blood, collected in a trial of Ad26.COV2.S vaccine versus placebo. The CDR3: CASSRIPGTPSGYTF. The base sequence is TGTGCCAGCAGCCGAATTCCCGGGACACCCAGCGGCTACACCTTC.